Each of the 4 T cell receptor beta chains below was sequenced from the same sample in a study of regulatory T cells in long-lasting Graves disease. Time point reported: newly diagnosed GD, antithyroid drugs for less than 3 months. PBMC-derived RNA was used for the TCR library. Construction of TCR beta libraries relied on iRepertoire HTBI primers and on Arm-PCR targeting CDR3 regions. TCRdb fed the multiplex PCR reads into MiXCR, producing one record per CDR3 protein. The table has roughly 350,000 distinct CDR3 sequences, roughly 17% seen once. This sample also belongs to another study, concerning T cells in Graves' hyperthyroidism and ophthalmopathy.

Material: peripheral blood mononuclear cells (PBMCs), obtained at new diagnosis, from a patient treated with antithyroid drugs. These receptors all come from a man aged 35 to 55 with Graves disease.

The sample holds many counts of this clonotype. The chain uses TRBV5-5 and TRBJ1-1, with a tentative D call TRBD1 (6 bases). Trimming stripped 3 bases from V and 1 base from J, with 13 bases between. CDR1 is SGHKS and CDR2 is YYEKEE in the germline V gene (reference sequence). The CDR3 is 15 residues long. The CDR3 nucleotides are TGTGCCAGCAGCTCCCTCCAGGGGCGGAACACTGAAGCTTTCTTT. As protein: CASSSLQGRNTEAFF. The variable domain in full, with the rest retrieved from reference TRBV5-5 and TRBJ1-1, is DAGVTQSPTHLIKTRGQQVTLRCSPISGHKSVSWYQQVLGQGPQFIFQYYEKEERGRGNFPDRFSARQFPNYSSELNVNALLLGDSALYLCASSSLQGRNTEAFFGQGTRLTVV.

The rearrangement joins TRBV7-2 to TRBJ1-4; perhaps TRBD1 as D (5 bases). V lost 2 bases and J lost 1, with 8 bases in between. The CDR3 length is 15 residues. Germline V CDR1 and CDR2: SGHTA, FQGNSA. CDR3 amino acids: CASSLQGLTNEKLFF. In nucleotides, the CDR3 is TGTGCCAGCAGCTTACAGGGTTTAACTAATGAAAAACTGTTTTTT. Together with reference TRBV7-2 and TRBJ1-4, the CDR3 gives the full variable domain: GAGVSQSPSNKVTEKGKDVELRCDPISGHTALYWYRQSLGQGLEFLIYFQGNSAPDKSGLPSDRFSAERTGGSVSTLTIQRTQQEDSAVYLCASSLQGLTNEKLFFGSGTQLSVL.

The J gene is TRBJ2-1, the V gene TRBV6-1, with 8 bases matching TRBD2. Germline loops: CDR1 MNHNS, CDR2 SASEGT. The ends lost 8 bases at V and 2 bases at J; junction bases unmatched: 11. The CDR3 is made up of 16 amino acids. The CDR3 here is CASPGTRGATYNEQFF. CDR3 in DNA: TGTGCCAGCCCCGGAACGCGGGGGGCAACCTACAATGAGCAGTTCTTC.

This clonotype was seen at least ten times. The chain uses TRBV7-9 and TRBJ2-2, with TRBD1 identical over 7 bases. Germline V lookup: CDR1 SEHNR, CDR2 FQNEAQ (reference sequence). CDR3 length: 15 residues. V was clipped by 5 bases and J by 4 bases; unmatched bases: 7. CDR3 residues: CASSRLGTATGELFF. The CDR3 DNA sequence: TGTGCCAGCAGCCGACTTGGGACAGCCACCGGGGAGCTGTTTTTT.